This T cell receptor beta chain is from a study of cytomegalovirus exposure and HLA in healthy donors. This PCR relied on a set of 60 Vbeta primers and 13 Jbeta primers. Generated by immunoSEQ multiplex PCR, the TCRdb table keeps only in-frame clones and is missing some. The sample carries around 200,000 clones, more than 60% recorded once. The CDR3 is 12 residues long. The germline V gene has CDR1 WSHSY and CDR2 SAAADI. V lost 5 bases and J lost 5; bases outside the gene matches: 3. The chain uses TRBV10-2 and TRBJ2-7, with TRBD1 matching 7 bases. The specimen was PBMCs. The clonotype was recovered from a man aged 35 to 55 in good health and CMV-seronegative. CDR3 sequence (DNA): TGCGCCAGCAGTCGACAGGGAAACGAGCAGTACTTC. Translation gives CASSRQGNEQYF.